This T cell receptor (beta chain) was retrieved from a study of cytomegalovirus exposure and HLA in healthy donors. Study information: The approximately 100 million unique TCR beta sequences, from about 170 million T cells, were found by an earlier analysis.

General study results and limits: CMV serostatus was the only recorded immune exposure for donors. In a later analysis, the majority of CMV-associated beta chains seemingly showed HLA restriction.

Each donor's status was that of a healthy bone marrow donor. A note on this clone: Its matching antigen is unknown.

With 60 Vbeta and 13 Jbeta primers, the PCR was carried out. TCRdb's copy holds only in-frame clones and misses some; the assay was immunoSEQ multiplex PCR. The sample includes about 150,000 clones, 60% to 80% of them seen just once. CDR1 and CDR2 (germline): LNHNV, YYDKDF (reference sequence). The V end lost 1 base, the J end lost 4 bases, and 13 bases lay between the germline ends. The CDR3 covers 16 residues. The source material was PBMCs. The chain has TRBV15 and TRBJ1-4; no reliable D call. The sequence came from a woman in her twenties or thirties in good health and CMV-seronegative. In nucleotides, the CDR3 is TGTGCCACCAGCAGAGTAGAGCCGGAGGTTAATGAAAAACTGTTTTTT. As protein: CATSRVEPEVNEKLFF.